This T cell receptor beta chain was retrieved from a study of T-cell reconstitution after alpha-beta-depleted transplantation in children. As it was prepared, the TCRbeta library received unique molecular identifiers. TCRdb independently ran MiXCR on the PCR reads; one entry per CDR3 protein. Here the sample spans about 500,000 distinct CDR3 sequences, 32% being singletons. Per the germline V gene, CDR1 is LGHNA and CDR2 is YSLEER. The CDR3 spans 15 residues. The V end lost 0 bases, the J end lost 0 bases, and 8 bases lay between the germline ends. The sequence came from a human donor who donated a stem cell graft to a child with aplastic anemia. Source: PBMCs from the stem cell graft donor, taken from the stem cell graft. V usage is TRBV4-3 and J usage is TRBJ2-5; maybe TRBD2 (6 bases). CDR3 DNA sequence: TGCGCCAGCAGCCAAGAATGGGGGGACCAAGAGACCCAGTACTTC. Its translation is CASSQEWGDQETQYF.